The sequence of this T cell receptor (beta chain) was determined in a study of T-cell reconstitution after alpha-beta-depleted transplantation in children. Whole-study findings and limits: Once a year had passed after transplant, T-cell counts and diversity came mostly from newly produced T cells. In some patients, recipient T cells and intrathymic progenitors surviving conditioning explained high day-60 diversity.

This CDR3 has 16 amino acids. Germline V gene sequence: CDR1 MDHEN, CDR2 SYDVKM. J lost 6 bases, V lost 7 bases, and 9 bases had no gene match. Worth noting for this clonotype: What it recognizes is unknown.

TCRbeta library construction was performed incorporating unique molecular identifiers. TCRdb reprocessed the PCR reads via MiXCR and lists one record per CDR3 protein. The sample lists around 700,000 distinct CDR3 sequences; about an eighth were seen once. The sample consisted of PBMCs, taken before TCRalphabeta/CD19-depleted stem cell transplant. V usage is TRBV28 and J usage is TRBJ2-2; 12 bases align to TRBD2. This sequence originates from a girl aged 2 to 9 with congenital amegakaryocytic thrombocytopenia, due to receive a stem cell transplant. CDR3 sequence reads: CASTSGRAGYPGELFF. As DNA, the CDR3 is TGTGCCAGCACTAGCGGGAGGGCCGGGTACCCCGGGGAGCTGTTTTTT.